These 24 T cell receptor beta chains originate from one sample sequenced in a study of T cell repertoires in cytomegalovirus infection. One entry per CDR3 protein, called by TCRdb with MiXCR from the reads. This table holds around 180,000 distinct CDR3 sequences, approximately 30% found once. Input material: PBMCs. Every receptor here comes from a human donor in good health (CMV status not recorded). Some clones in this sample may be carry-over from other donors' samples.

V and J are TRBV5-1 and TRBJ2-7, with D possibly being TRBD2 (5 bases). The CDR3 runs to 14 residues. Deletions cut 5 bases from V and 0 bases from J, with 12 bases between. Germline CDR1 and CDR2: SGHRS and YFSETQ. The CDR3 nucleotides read TGCGCCAGCAGGCCGCTAGCTAACTCCTACGAGCAGTACTTC. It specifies CASRPLANSYEQYF. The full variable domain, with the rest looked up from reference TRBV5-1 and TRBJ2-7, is KAGVTQTPRYLIKTRGQQVTLSCSPISGHRSVSWYQQTPGQGLQFLFEYFSETQRNKGNFPGRFSGRQFSNSRSEMNVSTLELGDSALYLCASRPLANSYEQYFGPGTRLTVT.

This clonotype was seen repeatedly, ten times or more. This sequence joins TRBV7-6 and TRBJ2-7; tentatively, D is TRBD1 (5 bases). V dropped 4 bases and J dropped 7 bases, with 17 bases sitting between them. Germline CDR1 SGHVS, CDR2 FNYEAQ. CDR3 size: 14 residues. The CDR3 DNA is TGTGCCAGCAGCTCCCGCCAACAGGTTGGAGAGCAGTACTTC. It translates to CASSSRQQVGEQYF.

Here the CDR3 DNA reads TGTGCCAGCAGTCCCCAAATTAGCGGGGTCGGACAGCCCCAGCATTTT. It encodes CASSPQISGVGQPQHF. The chain combines TRBV12-3 or TRBV12-4 with TRBJ1-5; D not resolved. Trimming shortened V by 5 bases and J by 7 bases, and 21 bases separated the two germline ends. The CDR3 runs 16 residues.

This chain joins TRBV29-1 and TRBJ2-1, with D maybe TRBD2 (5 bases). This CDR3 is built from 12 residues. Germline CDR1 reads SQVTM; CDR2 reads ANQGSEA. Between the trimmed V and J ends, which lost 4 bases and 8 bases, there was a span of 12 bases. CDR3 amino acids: CSVGYASYEQFF. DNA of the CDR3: TGCAGCGTTGGCTACGCTAGCTATGAGCAGTTCTTC.

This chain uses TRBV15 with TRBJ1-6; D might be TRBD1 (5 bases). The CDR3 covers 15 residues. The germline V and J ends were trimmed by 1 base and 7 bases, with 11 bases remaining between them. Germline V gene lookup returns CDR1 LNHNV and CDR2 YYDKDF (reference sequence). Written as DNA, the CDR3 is TGTGCCACCAGCAGAGTAGAGGGGCAAAATTCACCCCTCCACTTT. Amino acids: CATSRVEGQNSPLHF.

The CDR3, as DNA: TGTGCCAGTAGTACACCGGGACCAAATCAGCCCCAGCATTTT. It yields the protein CASSTPGPNQPQHF. The rearrangement links TRBV19 to TRBJ1-5, with a possible D match to TRBD1 (5 bases). Germline CDR1 reads LNHDA; CDR2 reads SQIVND (reference sequence). The CDR3 runs to 14 residues. Between the trimmed V and J ends, which lost 4 bases and 4 bases, there was a span of 11 bases.

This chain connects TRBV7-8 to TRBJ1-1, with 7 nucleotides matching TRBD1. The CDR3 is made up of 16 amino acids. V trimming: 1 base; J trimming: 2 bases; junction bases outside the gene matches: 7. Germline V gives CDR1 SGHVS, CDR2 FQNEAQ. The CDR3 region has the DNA TGTGCCAGCAGCTTAGTGGCAGGGGGGGTTAACACTGAAGCTTTCTTT. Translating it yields CASSLVAGGVNTEAFF.

CDR3 sequence: CASSREGGANVLTF. The CDR3 DNA reads as TGTGCCAGCAGCCGCGAAGGTGGGGCCAACGTCCTGACTTTC. The chain carries TRBV7-6 and TRBJ2-6; D not certain. The CDR3 extends over 14 amino acids. Germline V lookup: CDR1 SGHVS, CDR2 FNYEAQ. Trimming left V 5 bases short and J 3 bases short, with 8 bases between.

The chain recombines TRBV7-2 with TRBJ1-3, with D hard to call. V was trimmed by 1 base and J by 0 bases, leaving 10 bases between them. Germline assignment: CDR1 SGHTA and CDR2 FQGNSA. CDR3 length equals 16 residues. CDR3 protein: CASSLVGHNSGNTIYF. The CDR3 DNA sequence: TGTGCCAGCAGCTTAGTTGGGCACAACTCTGGAAACACCATATATTTT.

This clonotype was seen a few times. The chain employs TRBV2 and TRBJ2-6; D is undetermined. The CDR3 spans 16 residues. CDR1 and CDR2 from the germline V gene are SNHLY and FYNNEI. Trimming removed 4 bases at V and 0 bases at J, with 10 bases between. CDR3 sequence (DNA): TGTGCCAGCAGTGCGAACAGTCCCTCTGGGGCCAACGTCCTGACTTTC. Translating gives CASSANSPSGANVLTF.

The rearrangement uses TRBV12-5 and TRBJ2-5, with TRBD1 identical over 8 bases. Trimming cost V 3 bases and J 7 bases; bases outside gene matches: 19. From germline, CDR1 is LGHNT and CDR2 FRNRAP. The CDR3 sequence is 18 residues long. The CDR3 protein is CASGLATGDLTPIVTQYF. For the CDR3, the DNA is TGTGCTAGTGGTTTAGCGACAGGGGACTTAACTCCAATTGTGACCCAGTACTTC.

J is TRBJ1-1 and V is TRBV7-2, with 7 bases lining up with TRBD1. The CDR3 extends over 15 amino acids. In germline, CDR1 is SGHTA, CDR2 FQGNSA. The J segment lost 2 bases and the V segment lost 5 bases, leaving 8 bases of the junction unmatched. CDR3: CASSIQGDVNTEAFF. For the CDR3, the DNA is TGTGCCAGCAGCATCCAGGGGGACGTAAACACTGAAGCTTTCTTT.

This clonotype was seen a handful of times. The CDR3 DNA is TGTGCCAGCAGCTTAGACCCGGACGGGAGCTCCTACAATGAGCAGTTCTTC. Translation gives CASSLDPDGSSYNEQFF. The chain links TRBV11-2 to TRBJ2-1; TRBD2 is a possible D gene (6 bases). Per germline, CDR1 SGHAT and CDR2 FQNNGV. The CDR3 runs to 17 residues. The V end lost 0 bases, the J end lost 0 bases, and 12 bases lay between the germline ends.

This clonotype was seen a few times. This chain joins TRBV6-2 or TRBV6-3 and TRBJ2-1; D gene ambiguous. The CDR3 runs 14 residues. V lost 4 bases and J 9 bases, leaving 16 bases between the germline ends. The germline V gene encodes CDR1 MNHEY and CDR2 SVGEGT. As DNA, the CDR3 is TGTGCCAGCAGTTTTCCTGACATCTCGGGTGAGCAGTTCTTC. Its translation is CASSFPDISGEQFF.

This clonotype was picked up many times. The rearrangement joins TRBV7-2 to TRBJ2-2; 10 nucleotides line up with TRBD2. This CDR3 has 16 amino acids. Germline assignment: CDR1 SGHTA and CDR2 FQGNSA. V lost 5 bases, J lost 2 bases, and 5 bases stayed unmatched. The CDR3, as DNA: TGTGCCAGCAGCGCCAGCGGGGGGGCCAACACCGGGGAGCTGTTTTTT. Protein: CASSASGGANTGELFF.

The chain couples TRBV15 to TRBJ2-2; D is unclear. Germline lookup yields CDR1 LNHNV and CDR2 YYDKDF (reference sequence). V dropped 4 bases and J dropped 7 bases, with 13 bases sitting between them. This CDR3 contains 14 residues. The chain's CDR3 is CATSIRQAVGELFF. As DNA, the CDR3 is TGTGCCACCAGCATACGACAAGCCGTCGGGGAGCTGTTTTTT.

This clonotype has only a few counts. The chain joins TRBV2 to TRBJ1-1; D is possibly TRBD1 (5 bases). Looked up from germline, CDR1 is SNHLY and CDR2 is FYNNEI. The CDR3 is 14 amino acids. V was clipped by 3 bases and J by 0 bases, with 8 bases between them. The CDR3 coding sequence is TGTGCCAGCAGTGATCAGGGACTGAACACTGAAGCTTTCTTT. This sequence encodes CASSDQGLNTEAFF.

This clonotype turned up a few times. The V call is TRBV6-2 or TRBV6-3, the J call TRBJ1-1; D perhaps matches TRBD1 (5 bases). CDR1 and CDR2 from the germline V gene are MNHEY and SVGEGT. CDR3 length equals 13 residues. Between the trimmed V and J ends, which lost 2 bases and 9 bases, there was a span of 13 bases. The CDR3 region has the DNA TGTGCCAGCAGTTACGAGTGGGGCCCAAAAGCTTTCTTT. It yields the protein CASSYEWGPKAFF.

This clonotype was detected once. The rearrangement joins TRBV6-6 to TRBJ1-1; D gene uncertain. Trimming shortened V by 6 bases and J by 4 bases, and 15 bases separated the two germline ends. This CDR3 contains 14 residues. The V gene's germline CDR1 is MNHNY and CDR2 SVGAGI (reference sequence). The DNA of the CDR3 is TGTGCCAGCAGCCCACTGCAAAGGGTCACTGAAGCTTTCTTT. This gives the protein CASSPLQRVTEAFF.

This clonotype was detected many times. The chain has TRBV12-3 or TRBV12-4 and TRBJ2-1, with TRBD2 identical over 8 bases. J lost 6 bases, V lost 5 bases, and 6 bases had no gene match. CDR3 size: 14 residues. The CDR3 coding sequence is TGTGCCAGCAGTATTGTCGGGGGGGCCAATGAGCAGTTCTTC. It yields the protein CASSIVGGANEQFF.

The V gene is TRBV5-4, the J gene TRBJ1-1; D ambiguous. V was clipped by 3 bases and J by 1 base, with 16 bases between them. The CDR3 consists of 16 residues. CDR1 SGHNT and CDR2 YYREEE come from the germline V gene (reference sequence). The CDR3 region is CASSSVGMAGNTEAFF. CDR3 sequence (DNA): TGTGCCAGCAGCTCCGTCGGTATGGCAGGGAACACTGAAGCTTTCTTT. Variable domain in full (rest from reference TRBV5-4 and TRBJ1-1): ETGVTQSPTHLIKTRGQQVTLRCSSQSGHNTVSWYQQALGQGPQFIFQYYREEENGRGNFPPRFSGLQFPNYSSELNVNALELDDSALYLCASSSVGMAGNTEAFFGQGTRLTVV.

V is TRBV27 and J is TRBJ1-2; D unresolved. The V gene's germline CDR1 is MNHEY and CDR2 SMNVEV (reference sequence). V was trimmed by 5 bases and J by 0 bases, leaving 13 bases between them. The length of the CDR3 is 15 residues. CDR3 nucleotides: TGTGCCAGCAGTCCTCGGGTGGCCCCTAACTATGGCTACACCTTC. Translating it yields CASSPRVAPNYGYTF.

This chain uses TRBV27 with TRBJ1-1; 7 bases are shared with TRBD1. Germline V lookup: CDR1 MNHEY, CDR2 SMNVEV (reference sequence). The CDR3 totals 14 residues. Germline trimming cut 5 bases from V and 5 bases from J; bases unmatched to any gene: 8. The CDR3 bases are TGTGCCAGCAGTAGATACAGGGGAAGGACTGAAGCTTTCTTT. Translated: CASSRYRGRTEAFF.

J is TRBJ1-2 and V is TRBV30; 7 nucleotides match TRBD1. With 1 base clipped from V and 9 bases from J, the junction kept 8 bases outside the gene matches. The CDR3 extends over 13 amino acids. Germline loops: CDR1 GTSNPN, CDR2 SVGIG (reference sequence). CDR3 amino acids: CAWSALPQGSYTF. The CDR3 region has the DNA TGTGCCTGGAGTGCCCTGCCACAGGGGAGCTACACCTTC. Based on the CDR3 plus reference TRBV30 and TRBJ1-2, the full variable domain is SQTIHQWPATLVQPVGSPLSLECTVEGTSNPNLYWYRQAAGRGLQLLFYSVGIGQISSEVPQNLSASRPQDRQFILSSKKLLLSDSGFYLCAWSALPQGSYTFGSGTRLTVV.